A single count supports the clone carrying this T cell receptor beta chain. The antigen remains unidentified. These data originate in a study of CD4+ T cells in melanoma. Study-level points and caveats: Diverse differentiation states were reported for melanoma neoantigen-specific CD4+ T cells.

Trimming stripped 6 bases from V and 1 base from J, with 4 bases between. Germline loops: CDR1 SQVTM, CDR2 ANQGSEA. This CDR3 is 12 amino acids long. Repertoires were generated with immunoSEQ multiplex PCR, while TCRdb's copy carries only in-frame clones and drops some. The repertoire holds some 20,000 clones, with around 82% as singletons. The TCR originated in a human donor with melanoma. The sample taken for sequencing was cells from a culture (not recorded whether cultured in vitro). This rearrangement joins TRBV29-1 to TRBJ2-6; no definite D call. The CDR3 bases are TGCAGCGTGCAATCTGGGGCCAACGTCCTGACTTTC. This gives the protein CSVQSGANVLTF.